This TCR beta chain is from a study of T cell responses to AZD1222 COVID-19 vaccine. Study results and limitations: Repertoires were obtained solely post-peak T cell response. It should be noted that donors were predominantly white British and more often female, and clonal diversity was possibly underestimated. Regions left unmutated in variants are reportedly the target of nearly half of spike-specific TCRs.

This CDR3 has 13 amino acids. Trimming took 6 bases from V and 5 from J, leaving 8 bases between them. Germline CDR1 and CDR2: MNHEY and SVGAGI. Comment on this clone: No antigen is known for it.

Repertoires were generated with immunoSEQ multiplex PCR, while TCRdb's copy carries only in-frame clones and drops some. The profile shows roughly 120,000 clones, around 90% of them singletons. The receptor was isolated from an adult who received the MenACWY meningococcal vaccine as a control. The chain combines TRBV6-5 with TRBJ1-6; D is ambiguous. The specimen was peripheral blood, collected 28 days after the second dose of the MenACWY control vaccine. The CDR3 region has the DNA TGTGCCAGCAGACAAGAAAATAATTCACCCCTCCACTTT. It is translated as CASRQENNSPLHF.